This T cell receptor (beta chain) derives from a study of human T cells and chemical hapten exposure. For the library, individual cDNA molecules each received unique molecular identifiers. Authors' analysis steps: Sample TCR counts, which ranged from 23,224 to 690,600, had a median of roughly 100,000. MiXCR, run by TCRdb on the RACE reads, gives a single entry per CDR3 protein. These V and J calls originate from TCRdb's pipeline instead of the authors' own analysis. The table includes about 130,000 distinct CDR3 sequences, about 9.4% detected once. Overall study results and limits: TCRs exceeding 1 in 1000 frequency stayed unchanged with DPC sensitization.

Only a few counts were recorded for this clonotype. Its antigen is still unknown. Time point denoted: healthy volunteer bleed at 2 weeks. Researchers extracted total RNA from unfractionated whole blood. The specimen was whole blood. The source of this sequence is a male donor in good health. Some clones in this sample may be carry-over from other donors' samples.

The CDR3 region is CASVSALYEQYF. The CDR3 DNA sequence: TGTGCCAGCGTTTCAGCCCTCTACGAGCAGTACTTC. J is TRBJ2-7 and V is TRBV7-9; D is ambiguous. V lost 8 bases and J lost 3, with 11 bases in between. The length of the CDR3 is 12 residues. Germline lookup yields CDR1 SEHNR and CDR2 FQNEAQ (reference sequence).